Listed below are T cell receptor beta chains from one sample, sequenced in a study of spatial heterogeneity in lung cancer. TCRdb passed the 5' RACE reads through MiXCR, listing each CDR3 protein once. The repertoire holds tens of thousands of distinct CDR3 sequences, with 10% to 15% as singletons. The sample in question was PBMCs, obtained at surgery. These receptors were obtained from a female donor with early-stage non-small cell lung cancer. Both conserved end residues are part of each CDR3. A D gene is named only where the DNA matches it firmly. Rows may omit the clone size; those that give it use once, few, many or a size class.

clone_size j_call d_call v_call cdr3_aa cdr3_nt
- TRBJ1-5 - TRBV12-3/TRBV12-4 CASSFSEIGNQPQHF TGTGCCAGCAGTTTTTCGGAAATTGGCAATCAGCCCCAGCATTTT
few TRBJ1-4 TRBD1 TRBV6-5 CASSYSPGQGEDKKLFF TGTGCCAGCAGTTACTCTCCGGGACAGGGGGAGGATAAAAAACTGTTTTTT
few TRBJ2-3 - TRBV7-9 CASSSGVGASTDTQYF TGTGCCAGCAGCTCAGGGGTGGGAGCTAGCACAGATACGCAGTATTTT
many TRBJ2-1 TRBD2 TRBV5-1 CASSGGLAGGPYNEQFF TGCGCCAGCAGCGGTGGACTAGCGGGGGGGCCCTACAATGAGCAGTTCTTC
- TRBJ1-1 - TRBV7-9 CASSSSVMNTEAFF TGTGCCAGCAGCTCCTCCGTCATGAACACTGAAGCTTTCTTT
many TRBJ2-1 - TRBV2 CASRNSAGDNEQFF TGTGCCAGCAGGAACTCGGCAGGAGACAATGAGCAGTTCTTC
medium-sized TRBJ1-2 - TRBV5-6 CASSLSPSQGRFLYGYTF TGTGCCAGCAGCTTGAGCCCGTCGCAGGGGCGGTTCTTATATGGCTACACCTTC
- TRBJ1-1 - TRBV6-2/TRBV6-3 CASSYSPTFEAFF TGTGCCAGCAGTTACTCGCCAACCTTTGAAGCTTTCTTT
few TRBJ1-1 - TRBV30 CAWRMNTEAFF TGTGCCTGGAGGATGAACACTGAAGCTTTCTTT
many TRBJ2-5 TRBD1 TRBV20-1 CSASRRQGTRETQYF TGCAGTGCTAGTAGGCGACAGGGTACGAGGGAGACCCAGTACTTC